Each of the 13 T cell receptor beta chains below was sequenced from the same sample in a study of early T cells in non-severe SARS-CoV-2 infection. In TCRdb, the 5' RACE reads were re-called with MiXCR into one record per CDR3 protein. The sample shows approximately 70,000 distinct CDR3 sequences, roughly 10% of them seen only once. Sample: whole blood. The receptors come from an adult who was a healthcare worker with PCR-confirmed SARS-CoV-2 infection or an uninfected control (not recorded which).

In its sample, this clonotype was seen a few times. The CDR3 reads CAIRQGNEQYF. The CDR3 DNA reads TGTGCCATCAGACAGGGGAACGAGCAGTACTTC. V and J are TRBV10-3 and TRBJ2-7; 7 nucleotides line up with TRBD1. CDR1 is ENHRY, CDR2 SYGVKD, per germline. Trimming at V came to 6 bases and at J to 5 bases, leaving 1 base not matched to a gene. There are 11 residues in the CDR3.

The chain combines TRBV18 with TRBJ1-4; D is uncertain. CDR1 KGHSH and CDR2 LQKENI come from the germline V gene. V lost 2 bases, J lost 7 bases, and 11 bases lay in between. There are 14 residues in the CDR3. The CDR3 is CASSPSSRGEKLFF. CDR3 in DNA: TGTGCCAGCTCACCATCCAGTCGAGGTGAAAAACTGTTTTTT.

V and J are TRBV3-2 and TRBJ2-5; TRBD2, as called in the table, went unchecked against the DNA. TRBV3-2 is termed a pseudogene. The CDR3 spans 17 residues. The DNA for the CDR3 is TGTGCCAGCAGCCAAGTTCGGGGGGGCCGATTTGGAGAGACCCAGTACTTC. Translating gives CASSQVRGGRFGETQYF.

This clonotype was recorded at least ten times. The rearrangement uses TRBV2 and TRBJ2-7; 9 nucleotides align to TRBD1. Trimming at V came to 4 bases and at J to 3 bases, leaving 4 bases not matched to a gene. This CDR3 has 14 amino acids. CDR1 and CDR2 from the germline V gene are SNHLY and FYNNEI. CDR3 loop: CASSAGTGNYEQYF. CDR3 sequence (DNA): TGTGCCAGCAGTGCCGGGACAGGGAACTACGAGCAGTACTTC.

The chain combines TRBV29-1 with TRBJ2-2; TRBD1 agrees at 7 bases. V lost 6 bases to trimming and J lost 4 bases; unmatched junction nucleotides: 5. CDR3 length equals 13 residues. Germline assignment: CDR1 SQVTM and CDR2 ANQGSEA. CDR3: CSVVGDSTGELFF. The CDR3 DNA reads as TGCAGCGTGGTCGGGGACAGCACCGGGGAGCTGTTTTTT.

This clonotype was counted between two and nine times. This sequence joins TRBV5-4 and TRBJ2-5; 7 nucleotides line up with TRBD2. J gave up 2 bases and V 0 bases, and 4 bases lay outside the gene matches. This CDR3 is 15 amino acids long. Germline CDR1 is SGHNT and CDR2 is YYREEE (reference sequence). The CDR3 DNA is TGTGCCAGCAGCTTGGCCATGGGAGGGCAAGAGACCCAGTACTTC. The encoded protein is CASSLAMGGQETQYF.

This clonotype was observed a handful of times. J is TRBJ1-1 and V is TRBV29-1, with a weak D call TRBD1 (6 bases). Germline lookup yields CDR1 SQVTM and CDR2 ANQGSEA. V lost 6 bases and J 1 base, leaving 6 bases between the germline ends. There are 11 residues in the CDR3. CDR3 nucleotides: TGCAGCGTGACAGGGAACACTGAAGCTTTCTTT. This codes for CSVTGNTEAFF.

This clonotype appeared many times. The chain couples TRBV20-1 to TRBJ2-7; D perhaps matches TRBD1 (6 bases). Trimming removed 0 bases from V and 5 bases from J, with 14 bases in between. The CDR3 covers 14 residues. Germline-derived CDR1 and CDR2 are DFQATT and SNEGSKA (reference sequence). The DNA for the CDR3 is TGCAGTGCTAGAGATGCAACAGGGACCGACGAGCAGTACTTC. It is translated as CSARDATGTDEQYF.

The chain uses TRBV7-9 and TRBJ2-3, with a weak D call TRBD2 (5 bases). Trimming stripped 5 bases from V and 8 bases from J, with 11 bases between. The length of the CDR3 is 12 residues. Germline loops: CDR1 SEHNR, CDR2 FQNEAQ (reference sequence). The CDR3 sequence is CASSPESGTQYF. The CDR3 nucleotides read TGTGCCAGCAGCCCCGAGAGCGGTACGCAGTATTTT.

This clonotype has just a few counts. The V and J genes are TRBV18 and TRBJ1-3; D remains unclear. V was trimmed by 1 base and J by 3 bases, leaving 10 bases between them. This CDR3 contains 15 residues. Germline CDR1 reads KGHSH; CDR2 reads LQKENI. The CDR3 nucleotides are TGTGCCAGCTCACCACTGCCGGAATTTGGAAACACCATATATTTT. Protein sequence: CASSPLPEFGNTIYF.

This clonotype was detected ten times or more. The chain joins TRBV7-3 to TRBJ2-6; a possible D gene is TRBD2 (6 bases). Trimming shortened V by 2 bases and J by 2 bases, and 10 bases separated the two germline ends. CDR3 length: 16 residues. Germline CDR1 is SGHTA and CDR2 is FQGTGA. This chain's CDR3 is CASSLAGPAGANVLTF. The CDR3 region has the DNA TGTGCCAGCAGCTTAGCGGGGCCGGCTGGGGCCAACGTCCTGACTTTC.

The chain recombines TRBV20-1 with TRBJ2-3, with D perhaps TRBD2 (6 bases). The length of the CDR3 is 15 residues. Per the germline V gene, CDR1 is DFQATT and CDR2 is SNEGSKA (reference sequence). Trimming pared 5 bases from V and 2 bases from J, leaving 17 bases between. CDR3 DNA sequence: TGCAGTGCTGCACAGGACTATCTGAACACAGATACGCAGTATTTT. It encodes CSAAQDYLNTDTQYF.

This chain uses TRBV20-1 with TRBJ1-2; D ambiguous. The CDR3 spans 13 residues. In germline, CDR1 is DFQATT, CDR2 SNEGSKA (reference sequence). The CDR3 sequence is CSAWGATNYGYTF. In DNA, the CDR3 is TGCAGCGCGTGGGGAGCGACTAACTATGGCTACACCTTC.